The T cell receptor (beta chain) under discussion was sequenced for a study of T cell clones after liver transplantation. Study-level information: A pre-transplant mixed lymphocyte reaction with TCRbeta sequencing defined graft-donor-reactive clones followed in post-transplant blood. Whole-study findings and limits: A larger donor-reactive than third-party decline suggested partial antigen-specific deletion. Migration into the graft, not deletion, may explain lost graft donor-reactive T cells.

Germline V gene lookup returns CDR1 SGHTA and CDR2 FQGNSA. This CDR3 contains 15 residues. Trimming removed 5 bases at V and 0 bases at J, with 14 bases between. Details on this clone: Its antigen is not known.

Libraries were prepared by immunoSEQ multiplex PCR; TCRdb keeps only in-frame clonotypes and omits some of them. The sample carries tens of thousands of clones, around 70% recorded once. Thawed unstimulated PBMCs were FACS-sorted by CD3, CD4 and CD8 into two populations. The source of this sequence is a human patient who received a liver transplant. The graft donor may account for some of the T cells. The genes are TRBV7-2 and TRBJ2-7; weak D call: TRBD1 (6 bases). The sequenced sample was CD4+ T cells from blood, obtained at the 22-month timepoint. CDR3 region: CASSRTGQSSYEQYF. The CDR3 region has the DNA TGTGCCAGCAGCCGTACAGGACAGAGCTCCTACGAGCAGTACTTC. Full variable domain (remainder filled in from reference TRBV7-2 and TRBJ2-7): GAGVSQSPSNKVTEKGKDVELRCDPISGHTALYWYRQSLGQGLEFLIYFQGNSAPDKSGLPSDRFSAERTGGSVSTLTIQRTQQEDSAVYLCASSRTGQSSYEQYFGPGTRLTVT.